This entry lists 15 T cell receptor beta chains sequenced from one sample in a study of CD8+CD57+ T cells in acquired aplastic anemia. Previously, flow cytometry had revealed CD8+CD57+ cell expansion in the patients chosen for sequencing. TCR beta VDJ combinations and CDR3 sequences were profiled from genomic DNA. TCRdb reprocessed the reads via MiXCR and lists one record per CDR3 protein. The table records roughly 150,000 distinct CDR3 sequences, roughly 43% of them present only once. The sequencing input was sorted CD4+, CD8+, or CD8+CD57+ T cells (not recorded which) from PBMCs. Every receptor here comes from a human donor with aplastic anemia.

As concerns this clonotype: The germline gene is not matched at one end of the junction; a read error may be the cause. The chain has TRBV20-1 and TRBJ2-7, with a weak D call TRBD1 (5 bases). This CDR3 spans 13 amino acids. The germline V gene encodes CDR1 DFQATT and CDR2 SNEGSKA (reference sequence). The CDR3 coding sequence is TGCAGTGCTAAGGCAGGGCAGTTCTACGAGCAGTACTTT. This sequence encodes CSAKAGQFYEQYF.

There are many counts of this clonotype. CDR3 loop: CASGHGTGRKTQYF. In nucleotides, the CDR3 is TGTGCTAGTGGACATGGGACAGGGCGAAAGACCCAGTACTTC. The rearrangement uses TRBV12-5 and TRBJ2-5; 9 nucleotides align to TRBD1. The CDR3 runs to 14 residues. Germline lookup yields CDR1 LGHNT and CDR2 FRNRAP. V was clipped by 6 bases and J by 6 bases; unmatched bases: 8.

The J gene is TRBJ1-1, the V gene TRBV28; D is uncertain. Looked up from germline, CDR1 is MDHEN and CDR2 is SYDVKM. The V gene lost 4 bases and the J gene lost 6 bases, with 15 bases spanning the gap. The CDR3 sequence is 14 residues long. For the CDR3, the DNA is TGTGCCAGCAGTTCCCCATCCGGGATTCCTGAAGCTTTCTTT. Its protein product is CASSSPSGIPEAFF. Looking up the rest from reference TRBV28 and TRBJ1-1 gives the full variable domain: DVKVTQSSRYLVKRTGEKVFLECVQDMDHENMFWYRQDPGLGLRLIYFSYDVKMKEKGDIPEGYSVSREKKERFSLILESASTNQTSMYLCASSSPSGIPEAFFGQGTRLTVV.

This clonotype was detected ten times or more. The chain is built from TRBV9 and TRBJ2-7; 10 nucleotides agree with TRBD1. Germline V lookup: CDR1 SGDLS, CDR2 YYNGEE. V trimming: 4 bases; J trimming: 4 bases; junction bases outside the gene matches: 8. This CDR3 spans 15 amino acids. The CDR3, as DNA: TGTGCCAGCAGCTTAGGGGGGACAGGGGATTACGAGCAGTACTTC. This codes for CASSLGGTGDYEQYF.

This clonotype came up many times. The chain joins TRBV6-5 to TRBJ2-2; unclear D gene. V was shortened by 6 bases and J by 7 bases, with 15 bases between the two germline ends. The germline CDR1 and CDR2 sequences are MNHEY and SVGAGI. The CDR3 sequence is 14 residues long. The CDR3 loop reads CASSPLGGGGELFF. CDR3 in DNA: TGTGCCAGCAGCCCGCTCGGTGGTGGCGGGGAGCTGTTTTTT.

This chain's CDR3 is CASSQGYGTSGNTIYF. The CDR3 bases are TGTGCCAGCAGCCAAGGTTACGGGACCTCTGGAAACACCATATATTTT. The chain is built from TRBV14 and TRBJ1-3; D is perhaps TRBD1 (5 bases). Germline V gene data show CDR1 as SGHDN and CDR2 as FVKESK. The V end lost 1 base, the J end lost 0 bases, and 10 bases lay between the germline ends. CDR3 length: 16 amino acids.

This clonotype was observed a few times. J is TRBJ1-1 and V is TRBV10-3, with D unclear. This CDR3 is 14 amino acids long. Germline V gene data show CDR1 as ENHRY and CDR2 as SYGVKD. V dropped 0 bases and J dropped 2 bases, with 7 bases sitting between them. This chain's CDR3 is CAISESGRNTEAFF. In nucleotides, the CDR3 is TGTGCCATCAGTGAGTCCGGGCGTAACACTGAAGCTTTCTTT.

This clonotype was observed a few times. The J gene is TRBJ2-1, the V gene TRBV24-1, with 9 bases fitting TRBD1. The CDR3 length is 16 residues. Germline-derived CDR1 and CDR2 are KGHDR and SFDVKD. The junction had 9 bases not matched to a gene; V was cut back by 3 bases and J by 7 bases. CDR3 DNA sequence: TGTGCCACCAGTGATCCCCGGGACAGGGCAATGAATGAGCAGTTCTTC. It codes for CATSDPRDRAMNEQFF.

V and J are TRBV15 and TRBJ2-5, with D tentatively TRBD1 (6 bases). V lost 1 base, J lost 3 bases, and 15 bases lay in between. Germline CDR1 LNHNV, CDR2 YYDKDF (reference sequence). The CDR3 loop spans 16 amino acids. The CDR3 spells CATSRGDTGGEETQYF. CDR3 DNA: TGTGCCACCAGCAGAGGGGACACGGGTGGCGAAGAGACCCAGTACTTC.

The V call is TRBV5-5, the J call TRBJ1-1; D ambiguous. V was pared by 3 bases and J by 0 bases, with 12 bases between. Per germline, CDR1 SGHKS and CDR2 YYEKEE (reference sequence). The CDR3 sequence is 15 residues long. The CDR3 nucleotides read TGTGCCAGCAGCTCCCAACCCCAGATGAACACTGAAGCTTTCTTT. Translating it yields CASSSQPQMNTEAFF.

The CDR3 DNA sequence: TGTGCCAGCAGACCCGGGACAGGAGAAGCTTTCTTT. Amino acids: CASRPGTGEAFF. This chain links TRBV12-3 or TRBV12-4 with TRBJ1-1; TRBD1 aligns across 8 bases. The V segment lost 6 bases and the J segment 8 bases; nucleotides outside the gene matches: 5. The CDR3 has 12 amino acids.

This chain connects TRBV20-1 to TRBJ2-7, with 11 bases fitting TRBD2. The V and J ends lost 5 bases and 3 bases, in that order; junction bases with no gene match: 6. CDR3 length: 14 amino acids. Germline CDR1 is DFQATT and CDR2 is SNEGSKA (reference sequence). The CDR3: CSASGGTSGYEQYF. CDR3 DNA sequence: TGCAGTGCTTCAGGGGGGACTAGCGGCTACGAGCAGTACTTC.

The chain couples TRBV2 to TRBJ1-2; D may be TRBD1 (5 bases). The V end lost 4 bases, the J end lost 5 bases, and 17 bases lay between the germline ends. This CDR3 spans 15 amino acids. Germline V gene lookup returns CDR1 SNHLY and CDR2 FYNNEI. The CDR3 bases are TGTGCCAGCAGTGGTCGACAGTCCCTAATGTATGGCTACACCTTC. Translation: CASSGRQSLMYGYTF.

A word on this clonotype: One base away lies a much larger clone, so this may be a sequencing read error. V and J are TRBV6-2 or TRBV6-3 and TRBJ2-3, with 9 bases fitting TRBD1. CDR3 size: 15 residues. CDR1 is MNHEY, CDR2 SVGEGT, per germline. The ends lost 5 bases at V and 2 bases at J; junction bases unmatched: 5. Written as DNA, the CDR3 is TGTGCCAGCAGTGGGGGGACAGGGCACACAGATACGCAGTATTTT. Residues: CASSGGTGHTDTQYF.

This rearrangement joins TRBV24-1 to TRBJ1-1; no clear D gene. V lost 1 base and J lost 4, with 3 bases in between. CDR1 is KGHDR and CDR2 is SFDVKD in the germline V gene. The CDR3 totals 12 residues. The CDR3 loop reads CATSDFVTEAFF. The CDR3 bases are TGTGCCACCAGTGATTTCGTCACTGAAGCTTTCTTT.